The 26 T cell receptor beta chains below all came from one sample that was sequenced in a study of cytomegalovirus exposure and HLA in healthy donors. This PCR relied on a set of 60 Vbeta primers and 13 Jbeta primers. The data were produced by immunoSEQ multiplex PCR, yet TCRdb's version contains in-frame clones alone and is incomplete. The sample carries 130,000 or so clones, 77% recorded once. Material: PBMCs. The receptors derive from a man in his late teens or twenties in good health and CMV-seropositive.

The chain couples TRBV18 to TRBJ2-7, with D possibly being TRBD2 (6 bases). The CDR3 runs 13 residues. Trimming pared 3 bases from V and 4 bases from J, leaving 10 bases between. Germline loops: CDR1 KGHSH, CDR2 LQKENI. The CDR3 is CASSPQEGYEQYF. CDR3 DNA: TGTGCCAGCTCACCCCAGGAGGGATACGAGCAGTACTTC. The full variable domain, with the rest looked up from reference TRBV18 and TRBJ2-7, is NAGVMQNPRHLVRRRGQEARLRCSPMKGHSHVYWYRQLPEEGLKFMVYLQKENIIDESGMPKERFSAEFPKEGPSILRIQQVVRGDSAAYFCASSPQEGYEQYFGPGTRLTVT.

The chain links TRBV11-1 to TRBJ2-2, with D tentatively TRBD1 (7 bases). This CDR3 comprises 13 residues. Germline V gene data show CDR1 as SGHAT and CDR2 as FQDESV (reference sequence). Trimming cost V 11 bases and J 5 bases, with 15 bases left between them. DNA for the CDR3: TGTGCCGGAGGGCAGGGGGATACCGGGGAGCTGTTTTTT. It yields the protein CAGGQGDTGELFF.

CDR3 DNA sequence: TGTGCCAGCAACGGAGCCATGAACACTGAAGCTTTCTTT. Protein sequence: CASNGAMNTEAFF. The chain links TRBV14 to TRBJ1-1; unclear D gene. The CDR3 extends over 13 amino acids. V dropped 7 bases and J dropped 0 bases, with 9 bases sitting between them. From germline, CDR1 is SGHDN and CDR2 FVKESK.

The rearrangement joins TRBV5-5 to TRBJ1-4, with D maybe TRBD1 (6 bases). The V end was cut by 0 bases, the J end by 1 base, with 13 bases between. Germline V gives CDR1 SGHKS, CDR2 YYEKEE (reference sequence). There are 17 residues in the CDR3. The CDR3 here is CASSLGDPTGTNEKLFF. Here the CDR3 DNA reads TGTGCCAGCAGCTTGGGGGACCCGACAGGAACTAATGAAAAACTGTTTTTT.

There are a few counts of this clone. This sequence joins TRBV19 and TRBJ2-7; possible D gene TRBD1, 6 bases. Germline V gene sequence: CDR1 LNHDA, CDR2 SQIVND (reference sequence). This CDR3 contains 16 residues. Trimming removed 5 bases from V and 3 bases from J, with 20 bases in between. The CDR3 DNA reads TGTGCCAGTAGTTTTTTCCCTGGCGCAGGGGACTACGAGCAGTACTTC. Translated: CASSFFPGAGDYEQYF.

V gene TRBV28 combines with J gene TRBJ1-6; D gene ambiguous. The CDR3 has 15 residues. Trimming took off 5 bases at V and 3 bases at J, with 11 bases between the two ends. The germline V gene encodes CDR1 MDHEN and CDR2 SYDVKM. This CDR3 reads CASSDRDNYNSPLHF. The CDR3 DNA follows: TGTGCCAGCAGTGACCGGGATAACTATAATTCACCCCTCCACTTT.

This chain connects TRBV6-6 to TRBJ2-5; D may be TRBD2 (5 bases). The CDR3 runs to 13 residues. Germline V gene data show CDR1 as MNHNY and CDR2 as SVGAGI (reference sequence). V dropped 1 base and J dropped 5 bases, with 8 bases sitting between them. CDR3 residues: CASSYLTGETQYF. CDR3 DNA: TGTGCCAGCAGTTACTTAACGGGGGAGACCCAGTACTTC.

The genes are TRBV29-1 and TRBJ2-7, with 9 nucleotides matching TRBD1. The germline gives CDR1 SQVTM, CDR2 ANQGSEA. The CDR3 sequence is 12 residues long. V lost 6 bases to trimming and J lost 3 bases; unmatched junction nucleotides: 3. This chain's CDR3 is CSVVGQGYEQYF. CDR3 bases: TGCAGCGTCGTGGGACAGGGCTACGAGCAGTACTTC.

CDR3 DNA sequence: TGTGCCTGGACCCGGAGGCCAAGCTCCTACAATGAGCAGTTCTTC. This gives the protein CAWTRRPSSYNEQFF. V is TRBV30 and J is TRBJ2-1; perhaps TRBD2 as D (5 bases). V was cut by 4 bases and J by 0 bases, with 13 bases left in between. This CDR3 has 15 residues. Germline CDR1 and CDR2: GTSNPN and SVGIG (reference sequence).

The V call is TRBV19, the J call TRBJ2-7, with a tentative D call TRBD1 (5 bases). Between the trimmed V and J ends, which lost 4 bases and 6 bases, there was a span of 13 bases. The CDR3 covers 13 residues. Germline V gene data show CDR1 as LNHDA and CDR2 as SQIVND (reference sequence). The CDR3 region is CASSSPGWVEQYF. CDR3 bases: TGTGCCAGTAGTAGCCCAGGGTGGGTCGAGCAGTACTTC. Supplemented by reference TRBV19 and TRBJ2-7, the full variable domain reads DGGITQSPKYLFRKEGQNVTLSCEQNLNHDAMYWYRQDPGQGLRLIYYSQIVNDFQKGDIAEGYSVSREKKESFPLTVTSAQKNPTAFYLCASSSPGWVEQYFGPGTRLTVT.

The genes are TRBV29-1 and TRBJ1-5; D is unresolved. This CDR3 contains 14 residues. V gave up 4 bases and J gave up 1 base, with 11 bases separating them. The germline V gene encodes CDR1 SQVTM and CDR2 ANQGSEA. DNA for the CDR3: TGCAGCGTTGTAGGAGGGTTAAGCAATCAGCCCCAGCATTTT. It is translated as CSVVGGLSNQPQHF.

In its sample, this clone was seen once. This chain connects TRBV30 to TRBJ2-5, with a tentative D call TRBD2 (6 bases). The CDR3 consists of 15 residues. Deletions cut 2 bases from V and 4 bases from J, with 17 bases between. Per germline, CDR1 GTSNPN and CDR2 SVGIG (reference sequence). As DNA, the CDR3 is TGTGCCTGGAGTCGTAAGGAGGGGACGGCAGAGACCCAGTACTTC. It encodes CAWSRKEGTAETQYF.

The chain employs TRBV29-1 and TRBJ2-5; D is perhaps TRBD1 (6 bases). The CDR3 is made up of 13 amino acids. Trimming took off 6 bases at V and 4 bases at J, with 15 bases between the two ends. CDR1 SQVTM and CDR2 ANQGSEA come from the germline V gene. The CDR3 protein is CSVAGTKGETQYF. The DNA for the CDR3 is TGCAGCGTCGCCGGGACAAAGGGAGAGACCCAGTACTTC.

The chain is built from TRBV30 and TRBJ2-1; a weak D match, TRBD2 (5 bases). The CDR3 extends over 13 amino acids. Germline V gene data show CDR1 as GTSNPN and CDR2 as SVGIG (reference sequence). Trimming shortened V by 0 bases and J by 7 bases, and 10 bases separated the two germline ends. The CDR3 is CAWSVVAWNEQFF. In nucleotides, the CDR3 is TGTGCCTGGAGTGTCGTAGCGTGGAATGAGCAGTTCTTC.

This clone occurred once. This chain links TRBV10-1 with TRBJ2-5; tentatively, D is TRBD2 (5 bases). Trimming pared 6 bases from V and 3 bases from J, leaving 11 bases between. This CDR3 has 13 amino acids. Germline CDR1 is WNHNN and CDR2 is SYGVQD (reference sequence). CDR3 amino acids: CASSSSGKETQYF. The CDR3 nucleotides read TGCGCCAGCAGCTCTTCGGGGAAAGAGACCCAGTACTTC.

This rearrangement joins TRBV20-1 to TRBJ1-1; no firm D call. Trimming took off 5 bases at V and 1 base at J, with 5 bases between the two ends. Germline V gene sequence: CDR1 DFQATT, CDR2 SNEGSKA (reference sequence). The CDR3 is made up of 11 amino acids. CDR3 region: CSARENTEAFF. The CDR3 nucleotides read TGCAGTGCTCGGGAGAACACTGAAGCTTTCTTT.

This sequence joins TRBV15 and TRBJ2-7; TRBD1 aligns across 9 bases. Germline-derived CDR1 and CDR2 are LNHNV and YYDKDF (reference sequence). With V trimmed by 2 bases and J by 3 bases, 5 bases remained unmatched. This CDR3 is built from 15 residues. CDR3 coding DNA: TGTGCCACCAGCAGATTGACAGGGGGTGACTACGAGCAGTACTTC. Translation gives CATSRLTGGDYEQYF.

Points on this clone: The junction does not match germline at one end; this may be a read error. The V and J genes are TRBV7-9 and TRBJ2-7, with D tentatively TRBD1 (6 bases). CDR1 and CDR2 (germline): SEHNR, FQNEAQ (reference sequence). The CDR3 is made up of 16 amino acids. The CDR3 sequence is CSSSRYLSQGPFEQYF. CDR3 DNA: TGTTCCAGCAGCCGTTATCTTTCCCAGGGGCCTTTTGAGCAGTACTTC.

The rearrangement uses TRBV4-2 and TRBJ1-4, with TRBD1 matching over 7 bases. Trimming cost V 2 bases and J 4 bases; bases outside gene matches: 7. Per the germline V gene, CDR1 is LGHNA and CDR2 is YNFKEQ. This CDR3 region has 16 residues. Written as DNA, the CDR3 is TGTGCCAGCAGCCAACCCCGACAGGGCGGTAATGAAAAACTGTTTTTT. Its protein is CASSQPRQGGNEKLFF.

The rearrangement joins TRBV7-9 to TRBJ1-6; the D gene is possibly TRBD1 (6 bases). V was clipped by 2 bases and J by 10 bases, with 15 bases between them. The germline gives CDR1 SEHNR, CDR2 FQNEAQ (reference sequence). CDR3 length: 15 amino acids. CDR3 in DNA: TGTGCCAGCAGCTTAATTGGGCAGGGGAACTCACCCCTCCACTTT. It encodes CASSLIGQGNSPLHF.

This chain joins TRBV4-1 and TRBJ1-1; D is unresolved. V lost 4 bases, J lost 3 bases, and 15 bases lay in between. Germline-derived CDR1 and CDR2 are MGHRA and YSYEKL. The CDR3 has 15 amino acids. The CDR3 nucleotides are TGCGCCAGCAGCCCCCTAAAATCCTCTTACACTGAAGCTTTCTTT. Amino acid sequence: CASSPLKSSYTEAFF.

The chain recombines TRBV10-3 with TRBJ2-7; TRBD1 matches 7 bases. The trim removed 6 bases at V and 1 base at J, leaving 6 bases unmatched. The CDR3 has 14 amino acids. Germline V gene data show CDR1 as ENHRY and CDR2 as SYGVKD. DNA for the CDR3: TGTGCCATCAGGGGCACAGGGGCATCCTACGAGCAGTACTTC. This translates into CAIRGTGASYEQYF.

A single count supports this clone. The chain links TRBV6-1 to TRBJ1-1; 10 positions agree with TRBD1. Germline CDR1 MNHNS, CDR2 SASEGT. V lost 8 bases to trimming and J lost 6 bases; unmatched junction nucleotides: 3. The CDR3 loop spans 12 amino acids. Here the CDR3 DNA reads TGTGCCAGCCGACAGGGGGCGGCTGAAGCTTTCTTT. It specifies CASRQGAAEAFF.

The chain is built from TRBV10-3 and TRBJ1-1; the D gene is possibly TRBD1 (6 bases). Looked up from germline, CDR1 is ENHRY and CDR2 is SYGVKD. V shed 7 bases and J shed 3 bases, with 24 bases lying between them. CDR3 length: 17 residues. The CDR3 spells CAIMPRGAGLLDTEAFF. The CDR3 coding sequence is TGTGCCATCATGCCCAGGGGCGCAGGTTTGCTGGACACTGAAGCTTTCTTT.

This clone was recorded a few times. CDR3 protein: CASRRGQGEGDEQFF. The CDR3 nucleotides are TGTGCCAGCAGAAGGGGACAGGGGGAAGGCGATGAGCAGTTCTTC. The chain is built from TRBV5-4 and TRBJ2-1; 11 nucleotides match TRBD1. Trimming removed 5 bases from V and 8 bases from J; junction bases left unmatched: 9. CDR1 is SGHNT and CDR2 is YYREEE in the germline V gene (reference sequence). The CDR3 has 15 amino acids.

The chain employs TRBV11-3 and TRBJ1-1, with D hard to call. Germline lookup yields CDR1 SGHNT and CDR2 YENEEA. Trimming left V 6 bases short and J 3 bases short, with 11 bases between. There are 13 residues in the CDR3. The CDR3 sequence: CASSTRGDTEAFF. CDR3 nucleotide sequence: TGTGCCAGCAGTACCCGGGGAGACACTGAAGCTTTCTTT.